These 25 T cell receptor beta chains were sequenced from one sample in a study of shared clonotypes between healthy human individuals. Sequencing was performed with immunoSEQ multiplex PCR; in TCRdb, only in-frame clones are kept and a portion is missing. The data contain about 470,000 clones, more than 75% of them seen just once; the ten biggest clones take up about 13%. The source material was PBMCs. These TCRs come from a woman aged 40 to 50 in good health. Some clones in this sample may be carry-over from other donors' samples.

V and J are TRBV2 and TRBJ2-1; no reliable D call. The germline gives CDR1 SNHLY, CDR2 FYNNEI. This CDR3 contains 13 residues. The V and J ends lost 1 base and 10 bases respectively, with 11 bases between them. This CDR3 reads CASSEGPVGEQFF. In DNA, the CDR3 is TGTGCCAGCAGTGAAGGCCCTGTGGGGGAGCAGTTCTTC. The entire variable domain, with the rest obtained from reference TRBV2 and TRBJ2-1, is as follows: EPEVTQTPSHQVTQMGQEVILRCVPISNHLYFYWYRQILGQKVEFLVSFYNNEISEKSEIFDDQFSVERPDGSNFTLKIRSTKLEDSAMYFCASSEGPVGEQFFGPGTRLTVL.

The CDR3 coding sequence is TGTGCCAGTAGTAACCCCACAGTTCTAGCGGGAGTTGAAGATACGCAGTATTTT. This encodes CASSNPTVLAGVEDTQYF. The gene calls are TRBV19 and TRBJ2-3; 10 bases match TRBD2. Germline lookup yields CDR1 LNHDA and CDR2 SQIVND (reference sequence). V gave up 4 bases and J gave up 5 bases; unmatched junction bases: 15. The CDR3 is 18 amino acids. Filled out from reference TRBV19 and TRBJ2-3, the complete variable domain reads DGGITQSPKYLFRKEGQNVTLSCEQNLNHDAMYWYRQDPGQGLRLIYYSQIVNDFQKGDIAEGYSVSREKKESFPLTVTSAQKNPTAFYLCASSNPTVLAGVEDTQYFGPGTRLTVL.

This chain connects TRBV5-1 to TRBJ2-1, with 10 nucleotides matching TRBD2. V lost 4 bases and J lost 9; bases outside the gene matches: 7. Germline CDR1 is SGHRS and CDR2 is YFSETQ. The CDR3 runs 14 residues. CDR3 loop: CASSDASGSSEQFF. CDR3 DNA sequence: TGCGCCAGCAGCGACGCTAGCGGGAGTAGTGAGCAGTTCTTC.

This clone turned up a few times. The V gene is TRBV28, the J gene TRBJ1-5; D is perhaps TRBD1 (6 bases). This CDR3 is built from 19 residues. The ends were cut back, 5 bases at V and 0 bases at J, with 23 bases in the middle. CDR1 is MDHEN and CDR2 is SYDVKM in the germline V gene. DNA of the CDR3: TGTGCCAGCAGTCCCCCCAGTCCCGGGACAATCTATAGCAATCAGCCCCAGCATTTT. This codes for CASSPPSPGTIYSNQPQHF.

This chain links TRBV30 with TRBJ2-3; the D is unclear. The germline V and J ends were trimmed by 0 bases and 8 bases, with 12 bases remaining between them. Germline V gene data show CDR1 as GTSNPN and CDR2 as SVGIG (reference sequence). The CDR3 is made up of 13 amino acids. The CDR3 coding sequence is TGTGCCTGGAGTGTACTCCCGGAAGGTACGCAGTATTTT. Residues: CAWSVLPEGTQYF.

This clone showed up just once. This chain joins TRBV11-2 and TRBJ2-2, with D hard to call. V was shortened by 3 bases and J by 5 bases, with 7 bases between the two germline ends. The CDR3 covers 13 residues. Germline values: CDR1 SGHAT, CDR2 FQNNGV. This CDR3 reads CASSFTETGELFF. In DNA form, the CDR3 reads TGTGCCAGCAGCTTTACTGAGACCGGGGAGCTGTTTTTT.

The chain recombines TRBV9 with TRBJ2-1; tentative D call: TRBD2 (6 bases). This CDR3 is built from 15 residues. Between the trimmed V and J ends, which lost 0 bases and 5 bases, there was a span of 12 bases. CDR1 SGDLS and CDR2 YYNGEE come from the germline V gene. CDR3 nucleotide sequence: TGTGCCAGCAGCGTAGGAGCGGGCGTTCACAATGAGCAGTTCTTC. Translated: CASSVGAGVHNEQFF.

Worth noting for this clone: Given the absence of the conserved phenylalanine or tryptophan at the CDR3 end, a read error is likely. The DNA is omitted, as the CDR3 cannot be located on it reliably, and the CDR3 follows TCRdb's listing. The chain links TRBV6-5 to TRBJ2-3; the table's D call, TRBD2, was not checked against the DNA. Germline-derived CDR1 and CDR2 are MNHEY and SVGAGI. The CDR3 comprises 9 residues, both ends counted. CDR3 sequence reads: CASSEEDGI.

This chain uses TRBV11-2 with TRBJ2-7, with 13 bases fitting TRBD2. Germline lookup yields CDR1 SGHAT and CDR2 FQNNGV. The V and J ends lost 1 base and 6 bases, in that order; junction bases with no gene match: 9. CDR3 size: 17 residues. The CDR3 loop reads CASSLGAGTSGTLEQYF. The CDR3 DNA follows: TGTGCCAGCAGCTTAGGCGCCGGGACTAGCGGGACTCTCGAGCAGTACTTC.

The V and J genes are TRBV11-2 and TRBJ2-7; D is possibly TRBD1 (6 bases). From germline, CDR1 is SGHAT and CDR2 FQNNGV. The CDR3 loop spans 17 amino acids. Trimming pared 8 bases from V and 2 bases from J, leaving 25 bases between. The CDR3 loop is CASYSTPQGRDAYEQYF. The CDR3 bases are TGTGCCAGCTACAGCACCCCGCAGGGGAGAGATGCCTACGAGCAGTACTTC.

The rearrangement uses TRBV7-8 and TRBJ1-1; TRBD1 might be the D (5 bases). Germline V gene lookup returns CDR1 SGHVS and CDR2 FQNEAQ. V lost 2 bases and J 3 bases, leaving 22 bases between the germline ends. The CDR3 runs to 18 residues. CDR3 coding DNA: TGTGCCAGCAGCTTATTCGGGGGGGGATCCACGATACACACTGAAGCTTTCTTT. It yields the protein CASSLFGGGSTIHTEAFF.

The rearrangement uses TRBV5-1 and TRBJ2-1, with 7 bases that match TRBD2. CDR1 and CDR2 (germline): SGHRS, YFSETQ. CDR3 length equals 15 residues. V lost 5 bases to trimming and J lost 1 base; unmatched junction nucleotides: 6. CDR3 nucleotides: TGCGCCAGCAGTTTTAGCGGGTTTTCCTACAATGAGCAGTTCTTC. Amino acid sequence: CASSFSGFSYNEQFF.

This clone was seen only once. The rearrangement links TRBV6-4 to TRBJ2-1; D not resolved. This CDR3 has 15 amino acids. Germline assignment: CDR1 MRHNA and CDR2 SNTAGT. V was shortened by 2 bases and J by 0 bases, with 8 bases between the two germline ends. CDR3 region: CASSDQQSSYNEQFF. The CDR3 DNA follows: TGTGCCAGCAGTGACCAACAGAGCTCCTACAATGAGCAGTTCTTC.

The J gene is TRBJ2-2, the V gene TRBV7-9, with D unresolved. The ends were cut back, 5 bases at V and 6 bases at J, with 7 bases in the middle. CDR1 and CDR2 (germline): SEHNR, FQNEAQ (reference sequence). The CDR3 is 12 residues long. The CDR3 nucleotides read TGTGCCAGCAGCGAGCACGCCGGGGAGCTGTTTTTT. Its protein product is CASSEHAGELFF.

The gene calls are TRBV4-1 and TRBJ2-1; 7 nucleotides match TRBD2. V lost 3 bases, J lost 0 bases, and 2 bases stayed unmatched. This CDR3 is built from 15 residues. Germline CDR1 and CDR2: MGHRA and YSYEKL. CDR3 sequence: CASSHGGSSYNEQFF. The CDR3 region has the DNA TGCGCCAGCAGCCACGGGGGGAGCTCCTACAATGAGCAGTTCTTC.

Written as DNA, the CDR3 is TGTGCCAGCAGCGCCCTTTCTTCCGTCCGGCTAGCGGACACCGGGGAGCTGTTTTTT. As protein: CASSALSSVRLADTGELFF. The V and J genes are TRBV9 and TRBJ2-2, with TRBD2 identical over 7 bases. V shed 3 bases and J 3 bases; nucleotides not matched to a gene: 17. Germline lookup yields CDR1 SGDLS and CDR2 YYNGEE. The CDR3 is made up of 19 amino acids.

The chain recombines TRBV5-8 with TRBJ1-5; TRBD1 is a possible D gene (5 bases). The germline CDR1 and CDR2 sequences are SGHTS and YDEGEE. Trimming stripped 0 bases from V and 3 bases from J, with 10 bases between. The length of the CDR3 is 15 residues. In DNA, the CDR3 is TGTGCCAGCAGCTTGGTTCGGGGCGCCAATCAGCCCCAGCATTTT. It is translated as CASSLVRGANQPQHF. Based on the CDR3 plus reference TRBV5-8 and TRBJ1-5, the full variable domain is EAGVTQSPTHLIKTRGQQATLRCSPISGHTSVYWYQQALGLGLQFLLWYDEGEERNRGNFPPRFSGRQFPNYSSELNVNALELEDSALYLCASSLVRGANQPQHFGDGTRLSIL.

This clone appeared once. This rearrangement joins TRBV28 to TRBJ1-4, with 9 nucleotides matching TRBD1. V shed 1 base, J shed 6 bases, and the junction held 9 bases outside the gene matches. The CDR3 is 17 amino acids. The germline gives CDR1 MDHEN, CDR2 SYDVKM. The CDR3 sequence: CASSLFPSWDRDEKLFF. CDR3 bases: TGTGCCAGCAGTTTATTCCCGTCGTGGGACAGGGATGAAAAACTGTTTTTT.

The chain links TRBV5-8 to TRBJ2-5, with TRBD1 identical over 8 bases. CDR1 is SGHTS, CDR2 YDEGEE, per germline. The ends lost 2 bases at V and 5 bases at J; junction bases unmatched: 5. There are 14 residues in the CDR3. The CDR3 sequence is CASSFQGARETQYF. As DNA, the CDR3 is TGTGCCAGCAGCTTCCAGGGGGCGCGGGAGACCCAGTACTTC.

Worth noting for this clone: A far more abundant clone sits one base away, making this likely a read error. Other DNA sequences in this specimen translate into the identical CDR3. The chain uses TRBV6-6 and TRBJ2-7; possibly TRBD1 for D (6 bases). This CDR3 has 12 residues. V was shortened by 8 bases and J by 2 bases, with 10 bases between the two germline ends. Per germline, CDR1 MNHNY and CDR2 SVGAGI (reference sequence). This chain's CDR3 is CASGTGTYEQYF. The CDR3, as DNA: TGTGCCAGCGGTACAGGGACCTACGAGCAGTACTTC.

The J gene is TRBJ2-7, the V gene TRBV10-3; 14 nucleotides agree with TRBD2. V was clipped by 4 bases and J by 2 bases; unmatched bases: 1. Per the germline V gene, CDR1 is ENHRY and CDR2 is SYGVKD. CDR3 length: 15 residues. The CDR3 is CAISGGLAGAYEQYF. The CDR3 DNA is TGTGCCATCAGTGGGGGACTAGCGGGAGCCTACGAGCAGTACTTC.

The gene calls are TRBV28 and TRBJ2-5, with TRBD2 matching 7 bases. Germline CDR1 and CDR2: MDHEN and SYDVKM. V trimming: 4 bases; J trimming: 2 bases; junction bases outside the gene matches: 4. This CDR3 has 14 amino acids. Here the CDR3 DNA reads TGTGCCAGCAGTTCCGGACTAGAGCAAGAGACCCAGTACTTC. Its translation: CASSSGLEQETQYF.

The genes are TRBV30 and TRBJ1-5; no definite D call. The V end was cut by 2 bases, the J end by 5 bases, with 10 bases between. CDR1 is GTSNPN and CDR2 is SVGIG in the germline V gene (reference sequence). This CDR3 is built from 13 residues. The CDR3 region has the DNA TGTGCCTGGAGTCCAAATTCAGATCAGCCCCAGCATTTT. This sequence encodes CAWSPNSDQPQHF.

The chain links TRBV5-6 to TRBJ2-5; D is unresolved. V gave up 1 base and J gave up 1 base, with 8 bases separating them. CDR1 and CDR2 from the germline V gene are SGHDT and YYEEEE. The CDR3 has 14 amino acids. This CDR3 reads CASSLWSVQETQYF. The CDR3 DNA sequence: TGTGCCAGCAGCTTGTGGTCAGTCCAAGAGACCCAGTACTTC.

The chain couples TRBV9 to TRBJ2-3, with D possibly being TRBD2 (5 bases). V gave up 0 bases and J gave up 6 bases, with 14 bases separating them. This CDR3 contains 15 residues. Looked up from germline, CDR1 is SGDLS and CDR2 is YYNGEE. CDR3 bases: TGTGCCAGCAGCGTAGGAGGGCGGGCTGTGGATACGCAGTATTTT. Translation gives CASSVGGRAVDTQYF.